This T cell receptor beta chain was recovered during a study of T cell responses to AZD1222 COVID-19 vaccine. Study results and caveats: Receipt of two AZD1222 doses was followed by a rise in Spike-specific TCR breadth and depth.

Concerning this clone: What it binds is not known.

V lost 2 bases and J lost 2, with 7 bases in between. Germline CDR1 reads SGHAT; CDR2 reads FQNNGV. This CDR3 has 15 residues. The repertoire was sequenced with immunoSEQ multiplex PCR; TCRdb's copy has only in-frame clones and lacks some. The sample has over 20,000 clones, around 90% seen once. This receptor was identified in an adult who received the AZD1222 COVID-19 vaccine. The material was peripheral blood, obtained 28 days after the second AZD1222 dose. J is TRBJ2-6 and V is TRBV11-2; the D is unclear. CDR3 in DNA: TGTGCCAGCAGCTTACGAGTTACTGGGGCCAACGTCCTGACTTTC. Protein product: CASSLRVTGANVLTF.